These 18 T cell receptor beta chains originate from one sample sequenced in a study of blood T cell repertoires in COVID-19. TCRdb keeps only in-frame clones here, not all; method: immunoSEQ multiplex PCR. Among 250,000 to 300,000 clones listed, roughly 80% were seen once. Sequenced input: peripheral blood. These receptors were obtained from a man aged 55 to 70 with acute or convalescent COVID-19.

This clone was counted between two and nine times. V gene TRBV18 combines with J gene TRBJ1-2; D unclear. Germline CDR1 is KGHSH and CDR2 is LQKENI. The CDR3 is made up of 14 amino acids. Trimming stripped 0 bases from V and 4 bases from J, with 9 bases between. The CDR3 protein is CASSPPSESYGYTF. The CDR3, as DNA: TGTGCCAGCTCACCACCGTCGGAGAGCTATGGCTACACCTTC.

V and J are TRBV5-1 and TRBJ1-1; tentatively, D is TRBD1 (5 bases). The germline gives CDR1 SGHRS, CDR2 YFSETQ. CDR3 length: 13 amino acids. V gave up 2 bases and J gave up 1 base, with 6 bases separating them. The CDR3 bases are TGCGCCAGCAGCTTCGGGGGGAACACTGAAGCTTTCTTT. This gives the protein CASSFGGNTEAFF. Looking up the rest from reference TRBV5-1 and TRBJ1-1 gives the full variable domain: KAGVTQTPRYLIKTRGQQVTLSCSPISGHRSVSWYQQTPGQGLQFLFEYFSETQRNKGNFPGRFSGRQFSNSRSEMNVSTLELGDSALYLCASSFGGNTEAFFGQGTRLTVV.

This rearrangement joins TRBV27 to TRBJ2-1, with D perhaps TRBD2 (7 bases). The CDR3 is 15 amino acids. V was cut by 6 bases and J by 6 bases, with 18 bases left in between. Germline CDR1 reads MNHEY; CDR2 reads SMNVEV (reference sequence). In DNA, the CDR3 is TGTGCCAGCAGGTCGAGGGGGGGGCCAGGCAATGAGCAGTTCTTC. Its translation: CASRSRGGPGNEQFF.

Here the CDR3 DNA reads TGTGCCAGCAGCCCCCCCCAACTAGCGGTCAATGAGCAGTTCTTC. The encoded protein is CASSPPQLAVNEQFF. This chain connects TRBV7-8 to TRBJ2-1; 8 bases line up with TRBD2. The germline V gene encodes CDR1 SGHVS and CDR2 FQNEAQ. The CDR3 contains 15 residues. V lost 5 bases and J lost 6; bases outside the gene matches: 9.

The chain couples TRBV5-5 to TRBJ1-4; D is possibly TRBD1 (6 bases). Germline CDR1 SGHKS, CDR2 YYEKEE (reference sequence). Between the trimmed V and J ends, which lost 2 bases and 8 bases, there was a span of 13 bases. The CDR3 has 14 residues. As DNA, the CDR3 is TGTGCCAGCAGCTTTACGACCAGGGGAGAAAAACTGTTTTTT. Its protein product is CASSFTTRGEKLFF. The full variable domain, in which reference TRBV5-5 and TRBJ1-4 provide the parts outside the CDR3, is DAGVTQSPTHLIKTRGQQVTLRCSPISGHKSVSWYQQVLGQGPQFIFQYYEKEERGRGNFPDRFSARQFPNYSSELNVNALLLGDSALYLCASSFTTRGEKLFFGSGTQLSVL.

This clone was seen once. The V call is TRBV7-9, the J call TRBJ2-3; 11 bases agree with TRBD2. This CDR3 region has 16 residues. J was trimmed by 4 bases and V by 0 bases; bases with no gene match: 3. The V gene's germline CDR1 is SEHNR and CDR2 FQNEAQ (reference sequence). CDR3 DNA sequence: TGTGCCAGCAGCTTAGCGCTAGCGGGGGGTGCAGATACGCAGTATTTT. Its translation is CASSLALAGGADTQYF.

The genes are TRBV5-1 and TRBJ2-7; D perhaps matches TRBD2 (5 bases). The CDR3 spans 13 residues. The germline V and J ends were trimmed by 0 bases and 9 bases, with 13 bases remaining between them. Germline-derived CDR1 and CDR2 are SGHRS and YFSETQ. The CDR3 is CASSLGWGEGQYF. The CDR3 DNA follows: TGCGCCAGCAGCTTGGGATGGGGAGAAGGGCAGTACTTC.

V and J are TRBV5-1 and TRBJ2-5; D may be TRBD2 (6 bases). CDR1 and CDR2 (germline): SGHRS, YFSETQ. This CDR3 region has 14 residues. V lost 3 bases, J lost 4 bases, and 13 bases lay in between. CDR3 in amino acids: CASSSGDSRETQYF. CDR3 bases: TGCGCCAGCAGCTCGGGAGACTCGAGAGAGACCCAGTACTTC.

This chain links TRBV7-3 with TRBJ2-5, with 8 bases aligning to TRBD1. V shed 5 bases, J shed 3 bases, and the junction held 2 bases outside the gene matches. CDR3 size: 13 residues. The V gene's germline CDR1 is SGHTA and CDR2 FQGTGA. CDR3 loop: CASSPTGEETQYF. For the CDR3, the DNA is TGTGCCAGCAGCCCGACAGGGGAAGAGACCCAGTACTTC.

The chain joins TRBV7-3 to TRBJ2-7, with 7 nucleotides matching TRBD1. Germline V gene data show CDR1 as SGHTA and CDR2 as FQGTGA. With V trimmed by 2 bases and J by 3 bases, 7 bases remained unmatched. There are 15 residues in the CDR3. The CDR3 region is CASSLGRGQNYEQYF. Here the CDR3 DNA reads TGTGCCAGCAGCTTAGGAAGGGGACAGAACTACGAGCAGTACTTC.

Here the CDR3 reads CASSQGSAGDYEQYF. CDR3 bases: TGTGCCAGCAGCCAAGGGTCGGCGGGGGACTACGAGCAGTACTTC. J is TRBJ2-7 and V is TRBV3-1 (or the pseudogene TRBV3-2); 7 bases match TRBD2. This CDR3 comprises 15 residues. Germline lookup yields CDR1 LGHDT and CDR2 YNNKEL (reference sequence). V was clipped by 1 base and J by 3 bases; unmatched bases: 6.

J is TRBJ2-2 and V is TRBV3-1 (or the pseudogene TRBV3-2); D is possibly TRBD2 (6 bases). CDR1 is LGHDT, CDR2 YNNKEL, per germline (reference sequence). V lost 4 bases and J 1 base, leaving 13 bases between the germline ends. CDR3 size: 16 residues. DNA for the CDR3: TGTGCCAGCAGCCGCCCCTGGGGGGTGAACACCGGGGAGCTGTTTTTT. Translating it yields CASSRPWGVNTGELFF.

CDR3 in DNA: TGTGCCAGCAGTTTTCGCGGGATAAATTTGGAGACCCAGTACTTC. Translated: CASSFRGINLETQYF. This rearrangement joins TRBV28 to TRBJ2-5, with D perhaps TRBD2 (6 bases). The CDR3 sequence is 15 residues long. V was trimmed by 3 bases and J by 5 bases, leaving 16 bases between them. Germline lookup yields CDR1 MDHEN and CDR2 SYDVKM.

In its sample, this clone was seen a few times. The chain is built from TRBV7-2 and TRBJ2-5; D is perhaps TRBD1 (6 bases). Germline V lookup: CDR1 SGHTA, CDR2 FQGNSA. This CDR3 is 13 amino acids long. Trimming removed 7 bases from V and 5 bases from J, with 14 bases in between. CDR3 bases: TGTGCCAGCATGGGGGCTAGCACTGAGACCCAGTACTTC. This sequence encodes CASMGASTETQYF.

The rearrangement uses TRBV28 and TRBJ1-1, with 7 bases aligning to TRBD1. V gave up 5 bases and J gave up 0 bases; unmatched junction bases: 3. Germline V CDR1 and CDR2: MDHEN, SYDVKM. This CDR3 contains 14 residues. This chain's CDR3 is CASSGTAVNTEAFF. The CDR3 bases are TGTGCCAGCAGTGGGACAGCCGTGAACACTGAAGCTTTCTTT.

The chain is built from TRBV7-8 and TRBJ1-4; 11 bases map to TRBD1. V shed 4 bases, J shed 7 bases, and the junction held 14 bases outside the gene matches. Germline V gene sequence: CDR1 SGHVS, CDR2 FQNEAQ. This CDR3 region has 18 residues. This CDR3 reads CASSSRYGGTGGIEKLFF. The CDR3 bases are TGTGCCAGCAGCTCCCGATATGGGGGGACAGGGGGGATTGAAAAACTGTTTTTT. Looking up the rest from reference TRBV7-8 and TRBJ1-4 gives the full variable domain: GAGVSQSPRYKVAKRGQDVALRCDPISGHVSLFWYQQALGQGPEFLTYFQNEAQLDKSGLPSDRFFAERPEGSVSTLKIQRTQQEDSAVYLCASSSRYGGTGGIEKLFFGSGTQLSVL.

The chain uses TRBV2 and TRBJ2-6; D ambiguous. This CDR3 spans 14 amino acids. Looked up from germline, CDR1 is SNHLY and CDR2 is FYNNEI. The V gene lost 3 bases and the J gene lost 0 bases, with 3 bases spanning the gap. The CDR3 sequence is CASSDISGANVLTF. As DNA, the CDR3 is TGTGCCAGCAGTGATATCTCTGGGGCCAACGTCCTGACTTTC. The variable domain in full, completed from reference TRBV2 and TRBJ2-6, reads EPEVTQTPSHQVTQMGQEVILRCVPISNHLYFYWYRQILGQKVEFLVSFYNNEISEKSEIFDDQFSVERPDGSNFTLKIRSTKLEDSAMYFCASSDISGANVLTFGAGSRLTVL.

This clone was recorded once. The CDR3, as DNA: TGTGCCAGCAGTTACACGACAGGGGGGCCATCAGATACGCAGTATTTT. Translated: CASSYTTGGPSDTQYF. The rearrangement links TRBV6-2 or TRBV6-3 to TRBJ2-3, with TRBD1 matching 9 bases. The CDR3 has 16 residues. The V segment lost 2 bases and the J segment 4 bases; nucleotides outside the gene matches: 7. The germline gives CDR1 MNHEY, CDR2 SVGEGT.